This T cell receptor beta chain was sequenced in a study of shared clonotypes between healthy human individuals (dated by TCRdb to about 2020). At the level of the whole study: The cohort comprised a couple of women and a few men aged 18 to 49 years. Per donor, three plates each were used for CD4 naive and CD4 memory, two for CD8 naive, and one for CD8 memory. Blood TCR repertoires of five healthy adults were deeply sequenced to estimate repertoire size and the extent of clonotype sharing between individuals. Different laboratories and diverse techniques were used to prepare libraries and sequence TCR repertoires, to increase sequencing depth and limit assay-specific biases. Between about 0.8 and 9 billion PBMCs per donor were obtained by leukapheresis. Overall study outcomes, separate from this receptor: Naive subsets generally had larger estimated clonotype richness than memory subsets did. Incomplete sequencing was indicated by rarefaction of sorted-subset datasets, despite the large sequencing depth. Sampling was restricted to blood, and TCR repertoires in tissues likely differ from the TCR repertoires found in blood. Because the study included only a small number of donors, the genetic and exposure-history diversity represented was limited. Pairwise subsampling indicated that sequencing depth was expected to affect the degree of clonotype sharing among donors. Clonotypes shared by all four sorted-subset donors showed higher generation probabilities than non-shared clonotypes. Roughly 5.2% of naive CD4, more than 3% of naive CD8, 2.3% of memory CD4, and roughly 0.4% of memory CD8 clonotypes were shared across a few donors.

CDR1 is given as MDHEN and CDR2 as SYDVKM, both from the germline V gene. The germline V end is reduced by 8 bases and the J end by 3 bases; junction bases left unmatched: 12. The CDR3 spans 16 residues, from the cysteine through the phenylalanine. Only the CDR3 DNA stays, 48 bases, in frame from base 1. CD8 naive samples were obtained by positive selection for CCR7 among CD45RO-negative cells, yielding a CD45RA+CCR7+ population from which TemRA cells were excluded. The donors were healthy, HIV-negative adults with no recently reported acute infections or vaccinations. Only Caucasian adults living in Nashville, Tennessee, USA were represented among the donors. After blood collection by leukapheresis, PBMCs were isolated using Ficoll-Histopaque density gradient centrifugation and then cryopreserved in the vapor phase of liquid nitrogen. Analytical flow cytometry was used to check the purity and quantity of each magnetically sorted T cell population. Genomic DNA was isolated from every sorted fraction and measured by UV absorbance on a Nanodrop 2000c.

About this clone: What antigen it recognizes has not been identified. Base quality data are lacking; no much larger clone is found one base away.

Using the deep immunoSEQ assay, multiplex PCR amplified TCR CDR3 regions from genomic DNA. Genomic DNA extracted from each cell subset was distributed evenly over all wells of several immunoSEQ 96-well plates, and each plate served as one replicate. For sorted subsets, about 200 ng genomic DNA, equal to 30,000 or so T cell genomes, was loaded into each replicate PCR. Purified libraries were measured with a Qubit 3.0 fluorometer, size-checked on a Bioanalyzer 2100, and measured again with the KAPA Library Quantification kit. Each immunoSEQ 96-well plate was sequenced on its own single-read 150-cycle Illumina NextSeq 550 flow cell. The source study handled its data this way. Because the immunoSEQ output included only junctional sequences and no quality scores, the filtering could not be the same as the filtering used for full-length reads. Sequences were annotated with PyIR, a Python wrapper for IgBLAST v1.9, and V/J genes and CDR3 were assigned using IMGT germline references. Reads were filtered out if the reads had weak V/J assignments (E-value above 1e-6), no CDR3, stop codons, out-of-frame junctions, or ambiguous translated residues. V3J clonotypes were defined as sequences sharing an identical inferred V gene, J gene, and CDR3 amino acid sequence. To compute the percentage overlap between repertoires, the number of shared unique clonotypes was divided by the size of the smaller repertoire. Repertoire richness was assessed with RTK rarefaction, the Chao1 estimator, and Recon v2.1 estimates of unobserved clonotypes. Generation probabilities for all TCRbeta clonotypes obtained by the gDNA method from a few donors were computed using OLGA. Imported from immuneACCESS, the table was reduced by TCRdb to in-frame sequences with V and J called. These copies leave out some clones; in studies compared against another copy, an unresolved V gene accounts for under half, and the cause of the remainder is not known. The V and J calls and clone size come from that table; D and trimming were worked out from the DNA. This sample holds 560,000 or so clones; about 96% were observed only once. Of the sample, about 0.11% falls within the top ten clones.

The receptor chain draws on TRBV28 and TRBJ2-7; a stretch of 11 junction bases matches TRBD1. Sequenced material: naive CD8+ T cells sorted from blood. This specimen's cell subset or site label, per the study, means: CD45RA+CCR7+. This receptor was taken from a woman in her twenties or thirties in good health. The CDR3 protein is CASSRTGGFPYYEQYF. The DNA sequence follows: TGTGCCAGCTCCCGGACAGGGGGCTTCCCCTACTACGAGCAGTACTTC. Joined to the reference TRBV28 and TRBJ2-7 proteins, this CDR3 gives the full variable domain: DVKVTQSSRYLVKRTGEKVFLECVQDMDHENMFWYRQDPGLGLRLIYFSYDVKMKEKGDIPEGYSVSREKKERFSLILESASTNQTSMYLCASSRTGGFPYYEQYFGPGTRLTVT.